This is a list of T cell receptor beta chains from one sample in a study of shared clonotypes between healthy human individuals. The table came from immunoSEQ multiplex PCR; TCRdb's copy has only in-frame clones and leaves some out. The sample lists 950,000 to 1,100,000 clones; 65% to 80% were seen once. Source material: memory CD4+ T cells sorted from blood. The source is a young man in good health. The conserved cysteine and the conserved F or W are not part of the CDR3 here. The order of the fields is J gene, V gene, CDR3 protein.

j_gene: TRBJ1-2
v_gene: TRBV10-3
CDR3aa: AISEQVRGYT

j_gene: TRBJ1-2
v_gene: TRBV6-1
CDR3aa: ASSIRQGDGYT

j_gene: TRBJ2-5
v_gene: TRBV5-6
CDR3aa: ASSLASGHMETQY

j_gene: TRBJ2-7
v_gene: TRBV7-2
CDR3aa: ASSLFSREQY

j_gene: TRBJ2-2
v_gene: TRBV12-2
CDR3aa: ASRSGRGNTGELF

j_gene: TRBJ1-2
v_gene: TRBV11-2
CDR3aa: ASSFRGPVDGYT

j_gene: TRBJ1-4
v_gene: TRBV5-4
CDR3aa: ASSKGTGNEKLF

j_gene: TRBJ2-1
v_gene: TRBV27
CDR3aa: ASRGSGVPNEQF

j_gene: TRBJ2-5
v_gene: TRBV9
CDR3aa: ASSVGTAQETQY

j_gene: TRBJ1-4
v_gene: TRBV6-5
CDR3aa: ASSYSGAGAEKLF

j_gene: TRBJ2-7
v_gene: TRBV6-1
CDR3aa: ASLKDMASYEQY

j_gene: TRBJ1-1
v_gene: TRBV5-6
CDR3aa: ASSFAGNTEAF

j_gene: TRBJ2-5
v_gene: TRBV5-8
CDR3aa: ASSFTRGPAQY

j_gene: TRBJ2-7
v_gene: TRBV5-1
CDR3aa: ASSRREKRISEQY

j_gene: TRBJ2-1
v_gene: TRBV9
CDR3aa: ASSRKREVFNEQF

j_gene: TRBJ2-7
v_gene: TRBV7-2
CDR3aa: ASSRGVGEQY

j_gene: TRBJ1-5
v_gene: TRBV2
CDR3aa: ASSAGQGSNQPQH

j_gene: TRBJ2-1
v_gene: TRBV7-2
CDR3aa: ASSLNGGMNYNEQF

j_gene: TRBJ1-3
v_gene: TRBV10-1
CDR3aa: ASSDGPRSY

j_gene: TRBJ1-6
v_gene: TRBV10-1
CDR3aa: ASSESLNSPLH

j_gene: TRBJ1-1
v_gene: TRBV30
CDR3aa: AWTMSNTEAF

j_gene: TRBJ1-6
v_gene: TRBV7-8
CDR3aa: ASSLGNFGDRSPLH

j_gene: TRBJ2-7
v_gene: TRBV30
CDR3aa: ACSQGVEEQY

j_gene: TRBJ2-2
v_gene: TRBV19
CDR3aa: ASSNPNTGELF

j_gene: TRBJ2-7
v_gene: TRBV30
CDR3aa: AWIPKGAESYEQY

j_gene: TRBJ2-3
v_gene: TRBV29-1
CDR3aa: SFWTGGTSGVTDTQY